These 28 T cell receptor beta chains originate from one sample sequenced in a study of cytomegalovirus exposure and HLA in healthy donors (dated by TCRdb to the late 2010s). The library relied on the immunoSEQ multiplex PCR assay. The multiplex PCR relied on a mix of 60 forward primers for TCR Vbeta segments and 13 reverse primers for TCR Jbeta segments. TCRdb provides this immuneACCESS table in a form limited to in-frame rearrangements. Some clones are lacking; in checked studies, under half of them reflect an unresolved V gene, and why the rest are absent is not known. This sample gives approximately 150,000 clones in total; approximately 82% of them show up just once. Jointly, the top ten make up around 4.6% of the sample. The sequencing input was PBMCs. These receptors originate from a male donor in good health and CMV-seronegative.

The chain links TRBV9 to TRBJ2-1; possible D gene TRBD1, 5 bases. The CDR3 is 14 residues long. Trimming took off 3 bases at V and 6 bases at J, with 13 bases between the two ends. Looked up from germline, CDR1 is SGDLS and CDR2 is YYNGEE. CDR3 nucleotides: TGTGCCAGCAGCGACAGGCGGCTAGGCAATGAGCAGTTCTTC. As protein: CASSDRRLGNEQFF.

This sequence joins TRBV5-8 and TRBJ1-1, with D tentatively TRBD1 (6 bases). The CDR3 loop spans 16 amino acids. CDR1 is SGHTS, CDR2 YDEGEE, per germline. V gave up 4 bases and J gave up 0 bases, with 16 bases separating them. As DNA, the CDR3 is TGTGCCAGCAGCCCCACAAGGGGGACTATGAACACTGAAGCTTTCTTT. This sequence encodes CASSPTRGTMNTEAFF.

V usage is TRBV7-2 and J usage is TRBJ2-4; 10 bases agree with TRBD1. V lost 5 bases to trimming and J lost 9 bases; unmatched junction nucleotides: 7. Germline lookup yields CDR1 SGHTA and CDR2 FQGNSA. The CDR3 extends over 14 amino acids. CDR3 DNA sequence: TGTGCCAGCAGCCCGCGTGGACAGGGGGGCATTCAGTACTTC. It specifies CASSPRGQGGIQYF.

The J gene is TRBJ2-1, the V gene TRBV10-1, with TRBD1 as a possible D gene (6 bases). Germline V gene sequence: CDR1 WNHNN, CDR2 SYGVQD (reference sequence). The V gene lost 2 bases and the J gene lost 7 bases, with 12 bases spanning the gap. The CDR3 loop spans 14 amino acids. CDR3 DNA sequence: TGCGCCAGCAGTGAGACAGGGCTTTGGAATGAGCAGTTCTTC. Protein product: CASSETGLWNEQFF.

The chain is built from TRBV5-4 and TRBJ2-2; tentative D call: TRBD2 (6 bases). This CDR3 has 15 amino acids. From germline, CDR1 is SGHNT and CDR2 YYREEE (reference sequence). Trimming removed 0 bases at V and 7 bases at J, with 13 bases between. The CDR3 DNA follows: TGTGCCAGCAGCTTGGGCGGGGCACAAGACGGGGAGCTGTTTTTT. Protein sequence: CASSLGGAQDGELFF.

As for this clone: Compared with germline, one end of the junction differs, possibly owing to a read error. The chain joins TRBV5-6 to TRBJ2-5; 9 nucleotides agree with TRBD1. Germline V gene lookup returns CDR1 SGHDT and CDR2 YYEEEE. The CDR3 consists of 13 residues. CDR3 DNA: TGTGCCAGCAGCGGATGGACAGGGGCGGGGGCTAACTTC. Its translation: CASSGWTGAGANF.

This chain links TRBV7-9 with TRBJ1-2; TRBD1 matches at 9 bases. J lost 1 base, V lost 1 base, and 7 bases had no gene match. This CDR3 region has 17 residues. Germline CDR1 and CDR2: SEHNR and FQNEAQ (reference sequence). The CDR3 nucleotides read TGTGCCAGCAGCTTAGGCGGGACAGGGCTATTTAACTATGGCTACACCTTC. It translates to CASSLGGTGLFNYGYTF.

The V call is TRBV6-5, the J call TRBJ1-1; 10 nucleotides match TRBD1. CDR3 length equals 14 residues. Trimming cost V 2 bases and J 7 bases; bases outside gene matches: 4. CDR1 and CDR2 (germline): MNHEY, SVGAGI. For the CDR3, the DNA is TGTGCCAGCAGTTACGACAGGGGGCTCGGTGAAGCTTTCTTT. Its protein is CASSYDRGLGEAFF.

This chain uses TRBV30 with TRBJ2-6; tentative D call: TRBD2 (5 bases). Germline CDR1 GTSNPN, CDR2 SVGIG (reference sequence). The CDR3 totals 15 residues. V lost 5 bases and J 0 bases, leaving 11 bases between the germline ends. The CDR3, as DNA: TGTGCCTGGCGGACTCACAGCTCTGGGGCCAACGTCCTGACTTTC. Translated, it gives CAWRTHSSGANVLTF.

This clone was seen a handful of times. This sequence joins TRBV2 and TRBJ2-2; 12 bases are a match to TRBD2. Germline V gene data show CDR1 as SNHLY and CDR2 as FYNNEI. J gave up 5 bases and V 6 bases, and 4 bases lay outside the gene matches. This CDR3 has 15 residues. The CDR3: CASRIGLAGTGELFF. CDR3 bases: TGTGCCAGCAGAATAGGACTAGCGGGAACCGGGGAGCTGTTTTTT. The entire variable domain, with the rest obtained from reference TRBV2 and TRBJ2-2, is as follows: EPEVTQTPSHQVTQMGQEVILRCVPISNHLYFYWYRQILGQKVEFLVSFYNNEISEKSEIFDDQFSVERPDGSNFTLKIRSTKLEDSAMYFCASRIGLAGTGELFFGEGSRLTVL.

As DNA, the CDR3 is TGTGCCAGCAGGGATGGGCGTGGGGATGCGAGGGCAGATACGCAGTATTTT. This translates into CASRDGRGDARADTQYF. The V gene is TRBV9, the J gene TRBJ2-3; a weak D match, TRBD2 (5 bases). Per the germline V gene, CDR1 is SGDLS and CDR2 is YYNGEE. V was cut by 5 bases and J by 4 bases, with 23 bases left in between. CDR3 length: 17 amino acids. The whole variable domain, filled in from reference TRBV9 and TRBJ2-3, reads DSGVTQTPKHLITATGQRVTLRCSPRSGDLSVYWYQQSLDQGLQFLIQYYNGEERAKGNILERFSAQQFPDLHSELNLSSLELGDSALYFCASRDGRGDARADTQYFGPGTRLTVL.

V usage is TRBV4-1 and J usage is TRBJ2-5; D may be TRBD2 (6 bases). The CDR3 runs 14 residues. The V end lost 5 bases, the J end lost 0 bases, and 10 bases lay between the germline ends. Per the germline V gene, CDR1 is MGHRA and CDR2 is YSYEKL. The CDR3 loop reads CASSDRDYQETQYF. The CDR3 DNA is TGCGCCAGCAGCGACCGGGACTACCAAGAGACCCAGTACTTC.

A few counts support this clone. V and J are TRBV6-1 and TRBJ2-7; 11 bases are a match to TRBD1. V lost 6 bases and J lost 6; bases outside the gene matches: 4. The germline V gene has CDR1 MNHNS and CDR2 SASEGT. This CDR3 is built from 13 residues. The CDR3 DNA reads TGTGCCAGCAGATGGACAGGGGGCCGCGAGCAGTACTTC. Encoded protein: CASRWTGGREQYF.

V and J are TRBV4-2 and TRBJ2-2; 8 nucleotides line up with TRBD2. V trimming: 1 base; J trimming: 1 base; junction bases outside the gene matches: 2. Germline-derived CDR1 and CDR2 are LGHNA and YNFKEQ. The CDR3 consists of 16 residues. The CDR3 DNA is TGTGCCAGCAGCCAAGGGCTAGCGGGGAACACCGGGGAGCTGTTTTTT. This gives the protein CASSQGLAGNTGELFF.

This sequence joins TRBV9 and TRBJ2-1; 9 positions match TRBD2. The CDR3 contains 17 residues. Trimming took 0 bases from V and 3 from J; bases not matched to a gene: 7. Germline-derived CDR1 and CDR2 are SGDLS and YYNGEE. CDR3: CASSVAPAGGFYNEQFF. The CDR3 DNA is TGTGCCAGCAGCGTAGCGCCAGCGGGGGGCTTCTACAATGAGCAGTTCTTC.

V and J are TRBV4-2 and TRBJ2-7; 9 bases are a match to TRBD1. The CDR3 contains 15 residues. CDR1 and CDR2 from the germline V gene are LGHNA and YNFKEQ. The V gene end was trimmed by 2 bases and the J gene end by 2 bases; junction bases not matched to a gene: 4. CDR3 in amino acids: CASSQPGQGTYEQYF. The CDR3 DNA reads TGTGCCAGCAGCCAACCGGGACAGGGTACCTACGAGCAGTACTTC.

V and J are TRBV11-3 and TRBJ2-7; D unclear. The germline gives CDR1 SGHNT, CDR2 YENEEA. V was pared by 1 base and J by 4 bases, with 8 bases between. CDR3 length: 13 amino acids. The CDR3 DNA reads as TGTGCCAGCAGCTTAGGGCCGGGTTACGAGCAGTACTTC. Amino acids: CASSLGPGYEQYF.

This clone came up a few times. The chain has TRBV5-1 and TRBJ2-2; possible D gene TRBD1, 5 bases. Germline V gene lookup returns CDR1 SGHRS and CDR2 YFSETQ. The CDR3 consists of 16 residues. V was pared by 0 bases and J by 1 base, with 10 bases between. CDR3: CASSLEGVQNTGELFF. For the CDR3, the DNA is TGCGCCAGCAGCTTGGAAGGGGTCCAGAACACCGGGGAGCTGTTTTTT.

The V and J genes are TRBV2 and TRBJ2-3; 8 bases line up with TRBD2. Germline V gene sequence: CDR1 SNHLY, CDR2 FYNNEI. This CDR3 is built from 14 residues. The J segment lost 4 bases and the V segment lost 9 bases, leaving 9 bases of the junction unmatched. CDR3 sequence reads: CARLSGGRSDTQYF. CDR3 sequence (DNA): TGTGCCAGACTTTCGGGGGGGCGGTCAGATACGCAGTATTTT.

The chain joins TRBV27 to TRBJ1-1; D unclear. Germline V gene sequence: CDR1 MNHEY, CDR2 SMNVEV (reference sequence). V dropped 3 bases and J dropped 3 bases, with 23 bases sitting between them. There are 18 residues in the CDR3. The CDR3 DNA follows: TGTGCCAGCAGTTTCGGATTTATAGGGAGGCGGTTACACACTGAAGCTTTCTTT. Encoded protein: CASSFGFIGRRLHTEAFF.

This chain joins TRBV11-2 and TRBJ1-1; D is perhaps TRBD1 (5 bases). V dropped 2 bases and J dropped 4 bases, with 11 bases sitting between them. The CDR3 spans 14 residues. Germline V gene lookup returns CDR1 SGHAT and CDR2 FQNNGV. DNA for the CDR3: TGTGCCAGCAGCTTAAATGGCAGGGCCACTGAAGCTTTCTTT. This translates into CASSLNGRATEAFF.

This clone was recorded a few times. J is TRBJ2-3 and V is TRBV7-6; 7 positions agree with TRBD2. Germline values: CDR1 SGHVS, CDR2 FNYEAQ. J gave up 12 bases and V 1 base, and 1 base lay outside the gene matches. The CDR3 extends over 11 amino acids. The CDR3 bases are TGTGCCAGCAGCTTAGGGACTAGTCAGTATTTT. This codes for CASSLGTSQYF.

V usage is TRBV4-3 and J usage is TRBJ2-7, with 7 bases matching TRBD2. Trimming took 0 bases from V and 2 from J; bases not matched to a gene: 4. The CDR3 is 15 amino acids. CDR1 LGHNA and CDR2 YSLEER come from the germline V gene. CDR3 protein: CASSQEGGSAYEQYF. In DNA, the CDR3 is TGCGCCAGCAGCCAAGAAGGCGGGAGCGCCTACGAGCAGTACTTC.

The rearrangement joins TRBV10-3 to TRBJ2-3, with D possibly matching TRBD1 (6 bases). The CDR3 spans 14 residues. V was shortened by 6 bases and J by 2 bases, with 12 bases between the two germline ends. In germline, CDR1 is ENHRY, CDR2 SYGVKD. The CDR3 region has the DNA TGTGCCATCAGATACCGGGACACCACAGATACGCAGTATTTT. Translation: CAIRYRDTTDTQYF.

This clone was counted a single time. V and J are TRBV5-4 and TRBJ2-5; D not certain. The CDR3 sequence is 15 residues long. V lost 2 bases to trimming and J lost 2 bases, with 13 bases between them. Germline CDR1 reads SGHNT; CDR2 reads YYREEE (reference sequence). CDR3 residues: CASSLELAVQETQYF. CDR3 nucleotide sequence: TGTGCCAGCAGCTTAGAATTGGCGGTACAAGAGACCCAGTACTTC.

This rearrangement joins TRBV19 to TRBJ1-2, with a weak D call TRBD1 (6 bases). The CDR3 sequence is 15 residues long. Germline assignment: CDR1 LNHDA and CDR2 SQIVND (reference sequence). Deletions cut 4 bases from V and 3 bases from J, with 15 bases between. In DNA, the CDR3 is TGTGCCAGTAGTAAAGACAGGTTATCCTACTATGGCTACACCTTC. Protein product: CASSKDRLSYYGYTF. The full variable domain, with the rest looked up from reference TRBV19 and TRBJ1-2, is DGGITQSPKYLFRKEGQNVTLSCEQNLNHDAMYWYRQDPGQGLRLIYYSQIVNDFQKGDIAEGYSVSREKKESFPLTVTSAQKNPTAFYLCASSKDRLSYYGYTFGSGTRLTVV.

This clone showed up just a few times. The genes are TRBV29-1 and TRBJ2-7, with 9 bases identical to TRBD1. The junction had 6 bases not matched to a gene; V was cut back by 3 bases and J by 6 bases. The CDR3 contains 13 residues. Germline V gene sequence: CDR1 SQVTM, CDR2 ANQGSEA. The CDR3, as DNA: TGCAGCGTTGACGGGACAGGGACAAGCGAGCAGTACTTC. Translation gives CSVDGTGTSEQYF.

J is TRBJ1-1 and V is TRBV14; TRBD1 is a possible D gene (5 bases). V lost 0 bases, J lost 4 bases, and 9 bases lay in between. The CDR3 consists of 14 residues. Germline CDR1 reads SGHDN; CDR2 reads FVKESK. CDR3 nucleotide sequence: TGTGCCAGCAGCCAAGACAGGGTGGGCACTGAAGCTTTCTTT. Translating it yields CASSQDRVGTEAFF. Filled out from reference TRBV14 and TRBJ1-1, the complete variable domain reads EAGVTQFPSHSVIEKGQTVTLRCDPISGHDNLYWYRRVMGKEIKFLLHFVKESKQDESGMPNNRFLAERTGGTYSTLKVQPAELEDSGVYFCASSQDRVGTEAFFGQGTRLTVV.